This TCR beta chain derives from a study of yellow fever vaccine responses in identical twins (dated by TCRdb to the late 2010s). In the study overall: Focusing on identical twins, the study followed the T cell clones that responded to the vaccine, and did so with precision. Beyond this particular receptor, the publication reports: The T cell response to vaccination in identical twins was reported by the authors to appear partly convergent and partly personalized.

Worth noting for this clonotype: Its binding antigen is unknown. No much larger clonotype is one base removed from it; base qualities were not supplied.

Library preparation used RT-PCR. TCRdb records Illumina HiSeq 2500 as the sequencer. TCRdb ran its own pipeline on the public reads, namely fastp trimming at Q25 and MiXCR clone calling, and kept in-frame beta chains. Every distinct CDR3 protein forms one entry, paired with its most common genes and DNA. The sample contains 10,000 or so distinct CDR3 sequences, approximately 87% of them found a single time. The top ten clones comprise approximately 2% of the sample. Source: T cells from blood (PBMCs), unsorted or a sorted subset (not recorded which), taken before or after yellow fever vaccination (not recorded which). The sequence was collected from a woman younger than 35 who received the yellow fever vaccine. Donor details come from another sample of the same person, matched by shared clones.

The nucleotides read TGCGCCAGCAGCTTTAACACGGTCGGGGAGACCCAGTACTTC. The encoded protein is CASSFNTVGETQYF. Here the chain combines TRBV5-1 and TRBJ2-5; no D gene call is confident. V is pared back by 2 bases and J by 5 bases, with 13 bases lying between the germline termini. The germline V gene supplies CDR1 SGHRS and CDR2 YFSETQ. Spanning cysteine to phenylalanine, the CDR3 consists of 14 amino acids. CDR3 DNA is the only sequence kept; it has 42 bases, read in frame from the first base.